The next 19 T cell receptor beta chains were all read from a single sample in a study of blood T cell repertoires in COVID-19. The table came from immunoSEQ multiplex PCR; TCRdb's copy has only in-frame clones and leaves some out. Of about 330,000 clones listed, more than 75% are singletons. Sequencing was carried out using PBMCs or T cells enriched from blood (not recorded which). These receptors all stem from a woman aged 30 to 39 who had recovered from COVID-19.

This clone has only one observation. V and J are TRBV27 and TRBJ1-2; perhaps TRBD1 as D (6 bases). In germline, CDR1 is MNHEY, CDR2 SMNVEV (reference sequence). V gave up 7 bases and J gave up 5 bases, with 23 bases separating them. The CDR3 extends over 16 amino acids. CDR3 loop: CASTTWTARFPYGYTF. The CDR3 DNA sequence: TGTGCCAGCACCACCTGGACAGCCCGATTTCCTTATGGCTACACCTTC.

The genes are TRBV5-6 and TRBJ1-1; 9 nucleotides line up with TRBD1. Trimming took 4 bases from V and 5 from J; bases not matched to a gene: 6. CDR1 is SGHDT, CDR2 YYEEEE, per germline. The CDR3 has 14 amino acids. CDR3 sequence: CASSPGQGGTEAFF. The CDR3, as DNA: TGTGCCAGCAGCCCGGGACAGGGTGGGACTGAAGCTTTCTTT.

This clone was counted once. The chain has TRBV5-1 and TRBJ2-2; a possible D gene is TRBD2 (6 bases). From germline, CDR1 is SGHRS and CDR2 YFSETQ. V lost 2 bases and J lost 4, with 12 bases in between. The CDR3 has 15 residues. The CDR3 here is CASSFDGGGTGELFF. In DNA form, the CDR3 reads TGCGCCAGCAGCTTTGACGGGGGAGGCACCGGGGAGCTGTTTTTT.

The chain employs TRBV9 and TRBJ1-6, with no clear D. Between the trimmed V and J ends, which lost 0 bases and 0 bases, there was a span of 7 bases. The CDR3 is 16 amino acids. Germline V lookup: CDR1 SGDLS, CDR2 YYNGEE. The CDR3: CASSVGGSSYNSPLHF. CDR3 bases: TGTGCCAGCAGCGTAGGAGGGAGCTCCTATAATTCACCCCTCCACTTT. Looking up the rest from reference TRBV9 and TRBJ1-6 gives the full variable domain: DSGVTQTPKHLITATGQRVTLRCSPRSGDLSVYWYQQSLDQGLQFLIQYYNGEERAKGNILERFSAQQFPDLHSELNLSSLELGDSALYFCASSVGGSSYNSPLHFGNGTRLTVT.

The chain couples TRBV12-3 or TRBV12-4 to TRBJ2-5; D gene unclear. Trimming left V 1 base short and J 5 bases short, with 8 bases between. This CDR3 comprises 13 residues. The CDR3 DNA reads TGTGCCAGCAGTTTAGGCCAGTGGGAGACCCAGTACTTC. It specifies CASSLGQWETQYF.

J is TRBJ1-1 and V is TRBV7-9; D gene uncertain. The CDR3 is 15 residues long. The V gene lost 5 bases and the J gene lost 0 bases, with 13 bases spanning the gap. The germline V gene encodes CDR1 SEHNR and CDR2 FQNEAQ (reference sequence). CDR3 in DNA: TGTGCCAGCAGCCCGTCGGCCGGGATGAACACTGAAGCTTTCTTT. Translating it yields CASSPSAGMNTEAFF. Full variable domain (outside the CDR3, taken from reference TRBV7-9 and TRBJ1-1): DTGVSQNPRHKITKRGQNVTFRCDPISEHNRLYWYRQTLGQGPEFLTYFQNEAQLEKSRLLSDRFSAERPKGSFSTLEIQRTEQGDSAMYLCASSPSAGMNTEAFFGQGTRLTVV.

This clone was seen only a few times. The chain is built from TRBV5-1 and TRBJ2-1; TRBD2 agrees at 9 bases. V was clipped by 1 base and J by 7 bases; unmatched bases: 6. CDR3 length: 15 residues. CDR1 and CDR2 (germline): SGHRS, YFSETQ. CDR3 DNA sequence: TGCGCCAGCAGCTTGCAGGCGGGGGGGCAGAATGAGCAGTTCTTC. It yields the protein CASSLQAGGQNEQFF.

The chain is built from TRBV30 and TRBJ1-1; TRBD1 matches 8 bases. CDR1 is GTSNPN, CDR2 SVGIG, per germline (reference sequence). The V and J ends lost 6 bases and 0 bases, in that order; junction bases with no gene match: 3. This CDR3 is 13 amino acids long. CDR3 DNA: TGTGCCTGCGACAGGGGAATGAACACTGAAGCTTTCTTT. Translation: CACDRGMNTEAFF.

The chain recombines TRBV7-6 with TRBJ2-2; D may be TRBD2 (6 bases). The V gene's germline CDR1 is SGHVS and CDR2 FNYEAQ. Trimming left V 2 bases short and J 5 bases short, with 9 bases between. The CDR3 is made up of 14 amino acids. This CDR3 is CASSLWGETGELFF. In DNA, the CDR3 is TGTGCCAGCAGCTTATGGGGGGAGACCGGGGAGCTGTTTTTT.

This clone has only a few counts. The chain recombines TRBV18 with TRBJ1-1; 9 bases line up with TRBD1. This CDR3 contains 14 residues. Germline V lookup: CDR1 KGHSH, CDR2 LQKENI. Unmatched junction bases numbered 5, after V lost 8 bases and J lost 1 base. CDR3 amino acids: CASVQGAANTEAFF. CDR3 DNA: TGTGCCAGCGTACAGGGGGCGGCGAACACTGAAGCTTTCTTT.

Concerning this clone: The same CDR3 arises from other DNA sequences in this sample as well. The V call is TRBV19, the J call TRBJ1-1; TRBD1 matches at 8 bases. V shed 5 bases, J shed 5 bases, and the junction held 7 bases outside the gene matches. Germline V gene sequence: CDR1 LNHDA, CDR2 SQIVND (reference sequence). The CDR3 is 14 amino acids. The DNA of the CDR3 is TGTGCCAGTAGTGTTCAGGGGGCGCGGACTGAAGCTTTCTTT. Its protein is CASSVQGARTEAFF.

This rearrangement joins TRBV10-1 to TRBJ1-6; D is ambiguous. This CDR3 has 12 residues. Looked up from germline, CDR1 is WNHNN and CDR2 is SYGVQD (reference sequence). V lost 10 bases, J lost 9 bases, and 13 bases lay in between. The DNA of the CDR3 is TGCGCCAAAATTGTGGTGGCTTCACCCCTCCACTTT. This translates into CAKIVVASPLHF.

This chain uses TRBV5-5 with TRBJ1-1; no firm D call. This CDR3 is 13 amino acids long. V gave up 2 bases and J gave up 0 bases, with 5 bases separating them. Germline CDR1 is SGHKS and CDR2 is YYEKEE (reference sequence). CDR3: CASSFSLNTEAFF. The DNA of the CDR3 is TGTGCCAGCAGCTTTAGTTTGAACACTGAAGCTTTCTTT.

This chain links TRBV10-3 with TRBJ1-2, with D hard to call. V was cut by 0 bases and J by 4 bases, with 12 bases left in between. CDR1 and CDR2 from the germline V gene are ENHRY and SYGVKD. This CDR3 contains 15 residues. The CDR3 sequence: CAISESEESAYGYTF. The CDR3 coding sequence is TGTGCCATCAGTGAGTCTGAGGAATCCGCCTATGGCTACACCTTC.

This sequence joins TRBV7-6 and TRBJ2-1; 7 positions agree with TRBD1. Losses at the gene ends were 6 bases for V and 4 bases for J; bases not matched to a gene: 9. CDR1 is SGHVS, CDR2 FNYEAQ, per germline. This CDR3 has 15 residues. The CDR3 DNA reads TGTGCCAGCAGGCAAGAGACAGGGCCATACAATGAGCAGTTCTTC. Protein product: CASRQETGPYNEQFF.

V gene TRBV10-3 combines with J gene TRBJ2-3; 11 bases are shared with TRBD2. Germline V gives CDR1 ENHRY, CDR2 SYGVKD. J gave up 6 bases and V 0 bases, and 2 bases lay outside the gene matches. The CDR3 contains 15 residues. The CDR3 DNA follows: TGTGCCATCAGTGAGTCCGCTAGCGGGGGGGATACGCAGTATTTT. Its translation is CAISESASGGDTQYF.

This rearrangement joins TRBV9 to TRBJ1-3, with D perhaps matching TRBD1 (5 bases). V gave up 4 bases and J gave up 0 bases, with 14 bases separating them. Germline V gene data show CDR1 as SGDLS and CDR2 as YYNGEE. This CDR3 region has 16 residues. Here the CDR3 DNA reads TGTGCCAGCAGCCCCTTGGGGCGGGGCTCTGGAAACACCATATATTTT. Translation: CASSPLGRGSGNTIYF. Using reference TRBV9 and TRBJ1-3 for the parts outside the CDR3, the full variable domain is DSGVTQTPKHLITATGQRVTLRCSPRSGDLSVYWYQQSLDQGLQFLIQYYNGEERAKGNILERFSAQQFPDLHSELNLSSLELGDSALYFCASSPLGRGSGNTIYFGEGSWLTVV.

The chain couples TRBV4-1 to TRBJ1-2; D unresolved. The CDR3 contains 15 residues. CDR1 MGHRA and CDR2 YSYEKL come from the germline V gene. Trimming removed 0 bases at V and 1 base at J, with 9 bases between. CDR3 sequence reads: CASSQDYNSNYGYTF. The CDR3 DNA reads TGCGCCAGCAGCCAAGATTATAACAGTAACTATGGCTACACCTTC.

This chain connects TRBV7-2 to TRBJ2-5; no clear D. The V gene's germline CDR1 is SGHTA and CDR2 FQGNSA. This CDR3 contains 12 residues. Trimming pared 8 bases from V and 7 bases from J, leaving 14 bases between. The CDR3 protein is CASSLFPGTQYF. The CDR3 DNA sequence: TGTGCCAGCTCCCTCTTCCCGGGGACCCAGTACTTC. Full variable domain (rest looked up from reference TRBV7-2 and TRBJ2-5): GAGVSQSPSNKVTEKGKDVELRCDPISGHTALYWYRQSLGQGLEFLIYFQGNSAPDKSGLPSDRFSAERTGGSVSTLTIQRTQQEDSAVYLCASSLFPGTQYFGPGTRLLVL.